These T cell receptor beta chains were read from a single sample in a study of T-cell reconstitution after alpha-beta-depleted transplantation in children. TCRdb recomputed calls from the PCR reads with MiXCR, one row per CDR3 protein. The repertoire holds about 310,000 distinct CDR3 sequences, with around 20% as singletons. The specimen was PBMCs, mostly from graft donor cells, collected 180 days after TCRalphabeta/CD19-depleted stem cell transplant. The receptors come from a male patient between 5 and 17 years old who had a stem cell transplant for acute lymphoblastic leukemia, so the T cells may come from the graft donor. Each CDR3 is given with its conserved first and last residue. A D gene is named only where the DNA matches it firmly. Expanded clones are given a class, and other clones once, few, many or no size at all.

once | TRBJ2-4 | TRBV20-1 | TRBD2 | CSATLARGAKNIQYF | TGCAGTGCTACTTTAGCGCGGGGGGCCAAAAACATTCAGTACTTC
. | TRBJ2-1 | TRBV21-1 | . | CASSYRPSGRVGSFF | TGTGCCAGCTCTTACCGGCCTAGCGGGAGGGTCGGGTCGTTCTTC
few | TRBJ1-2 | TRBV11-2 | TRBD1 | CASSPLDRVHYTF | TGTGCCAGCAGCCCTCTGGACAGGGTACACTACACCTTC
. | TRBJ2-1 | TRBV5-1 | TRBD1 | CARSPEPGGSYNEQFF | TGCGCCAGAAGCCCGGAACCAGGGGGCTCCTACAATGAGCAGTTCTTC
. | TRBJ2-5 | TRBV6-5 | . | CASSYSQAQETQYF | TGTGCCAGCAGTTACTCCCAGGCCCAAGAGACCCAGTACTTC
. | TRBJ2-1 | TRBV9 | . | CASNAGSSYNEQFF | TGTGCCAGCAACGCGGGGAGCTCCTACAATGAGCAGTTCTTC
. | TRBJ2-2 | TRBV9 | . | CASSVWGAGELFF | TGTGCCAGCAGCGTATGGGGGGCCGGGGAGCTGTTTTTT
. | TRBJ2-1 | TRBV27 | . | CASSSRQTHSYNEQFF | TGTGCCAGCAGTAGTCGACAGACCCATTCCTACAATGAGCAGTTCTTC
. | TRBJ2-1 | TRBV4-1 | . | CASTPITGDSSYNEQFF | TGCGCCAGCACCCCTATTACCGGCGACTCCTCCTACAATGAGCAGTTCTTC
. | TRBJ1-1 | TRBV12-3/TRBV12-4 | . | CASSWGPNTEAFF | TGTGCCAGCAGTTGGGGACCCAACACTGAAGCTTTCTTT
few | TRBJ2-7 | TRBV4-1 | . | CASSPLSIGSYYYYEQYF | TGCGCCAGCAGCCCTTTGAGTATCGGGAGCTACTACTACTACGAGCAGTACTTC
. | TRBJ1-1 | TRBV5-1 | . | CASARGSTEAFF | TGCGCCAGCGCTCGGGGGAGCACTGAAGCTTTCTTT
few | TRBJ2-3 | TRBV11-3 | . | CASSLSRVVDTQYF | TGTGCCAGCAGCTTAAGCCGCGTAGTGGATACGCAGTATTTT
few | TRBJ1-1 | TRBV6-1 | . | CASSLHPEYTEAFF | TGTGCCAGCAGCCTACACCCAGAGTACACTGAAGCTTTCTTT
once | TRBJ2-4 | TRBV27 | . | CASSPDEGYIQYF | TGTGCCAGCAGCCCCGATGAAGGCTACATTCAGTACTTC
. | TRBJ2-3 | TRBV25-1 | . | CASRDGVGDTQYF | TGTGCCAGCAGAGACGGGGTGGGAGATACGCAGTATTTT
few | TRBJ2-7 | TRBV27 | . | CASSFQGGGAYEQYF | TGTGCCAGCAGTTTCCAGGGCGGAGGAGCCTACGAGCAGTACTTC
once | TRBJ2-3 | TRBV4-2 | . | CASSQKGGLSDTQYF | TGTGCCAGCAGCCAAAAGGGAGGACTCTCAGATACGCAGTATTTT
. | TRBJ1-1 | TRBV20-1 | TRBD1 | CSARDHGQGGHSNTEAFF | TGCAGTGCTAGAGATCACGGACAGGGAGGTCATTCGAACACTGAAGCTTTCTTT